This TCR beta chain was obtained from a study of cytomegalovirus exposure and HLA in healthy donors. This clone was detected once. Its antigen remains unknown. Without the conserved terminal phenylalanine or tryptophan, this CDR3 likely stems from a read error. Both 60 Vbeta primers and 13 Jbeta primers went into the PCR. Data came from immunoSEQ multiplex PCR; TCRdb stores just in-frame clones and leaves some out. The repertoire consists of some 150,000 clones, with approximately 85% occurring once and the leading ten covering roughly 10%. Per germline, CDR1 MNHNS and CDR2 SASEGT. J gave up 4 bases and V 3 bases, and 11 bases lay outside the gene matches. The length of the CDR3 is 16 residues. Findings of the study overall: Earlier analysis found most TCR beta V segments productive about 87% or about 30% of the time. The authors excluded some V segments, including TRBV6-2 and TRBV6-3, as indistinguishable.

Healthy bone marrow donors made up the donor group. The sample consisted of PBMCs. The chain has TRBV6-1 and TRBJ2-7; 8 bases match TRBD2. The receptor was isolated from a man aged 50 or older in good health and CMV-seropositive. CDR3 loop: CASSDLTGRATYEQYL. CDR3 sequence (DNA): TGTGCCAGCAGTGATCTTACCGGGAGGGCCACGTACGAGCAGTACCTC.